This TCR beta chain originates from a study of T-cell reconstitution after alpha-beta-depleted transplantation in children. This clonotype was observed many times. The antigen remains unidentified. The CDR3 runs to 14 residues. V lost 6 bases, J lost 8 bases, and 7 bases stayed unmatched. Germline CDR1 reads SGHVS; CDR2 reads FQNEAQ. The study's findings and limits: T cells produced anew were the main source of T-cell counts and diversity one year after transplant. Some patients owed their high day-60 TCRbeta diversity to surviving recipient T cells and thymic progenitors. Reported findings indicate that, about two months after transplant, alpha-beta T cells came from several hundred expanded clones, which were derived from non-depleted graft cells.

Unique molecular identifiers were incorporated into the prepared TCRbeta library. TCRdb itself ran the PCR reads through MiXCR, one entry per CDR3 protein. The sample yields over 150,000 distinct CDR3 sequences, 8.5% to 14% seen once. The rearrangement joins TRBV7-8 to TRBJ1-6, with TRBD1 matching 7 bases. The sequencing used PBMCs, collected before TCRalphabeta/CD19-depleted stem cell transplant. This sequence originates from a boy aged 2 to 10 with acute myeloid leukemia, due to receive a stem cell transplant. CDR3 sequence reads: CASRPRGGDSPLHF. In nucleotides, the CDR3 is TGTGCCAGCAGGCCGAGAGGGGGCGATTCACCCCTCCACTTT.